These T cell receptor beta chains were read from a single sample in a study of blood T cell repertoires in COVID-19. Method: immunoSEQ multiplex PCR; TCRdb's copy keeps in-frame clones and lacks some. The profile shows about 170,000 clones, less than 80% of them singletons. Sequences were obtained from PBMCs or T cells enriched from blood (not recorded which). The receptors stem from a woman in her seventies in a cohort exposed to, infected with or recovered from COVID-19 (not recorded which). The CDR3 runs from the conserved cysteine through the conserved F or W. The order of the fields is D gene, V gene, clone size, J gene, CDR3 protein, CDR3 DNA. A D gene is named only where the DNA matches it firmly. Clone size is stated in some rows and not others, as once, few, many or a class when expanded.

.,TRBV7-9,.,TRBJ1-1,CASSSGDGAFF,TGTGCCAGCAGCTCAGGGGATGGAGCTTTCTTT
TRBD2,TRBV5-1,.,TRBJ2-5,CASSLHTSGLQETQYF,TGCGCCAGCAGCTTGCATACTAGCGGTCTTCAAGAGACCCAGTACTTC
TRBD2,TRBV7-2,.,TRBJ2-7,CASSSSLPTSLSF,TGTGCCAGCAGCTCTTCCCTTCCGACTAGCTTGAGCTTC
.,TRBV2,few,TRBJ2-2,CASSGAITGELFF,TGTGCCAGCAGTGGGGCTATTACCGGGGAGCTGTTTTTT
.,TRBV7-2,once,TRBJ2-3,CASSPGHQDTQYF,TGTGCCAGCAGCCCCGGACATCAGGATACGCAGTATTTT
.,TRBV5-8,few,TRBJ1-2,CASRVQLGAGYTF,TGTGCCAGCAGGGTCCAGCTGGGGGCTGGCTACACCTTC
.,TRBV11-2,.,TRBJ2-1,CASSLTRGEQFF,TGTGCCAGCAGCTTAACCAGGGGTGAGCAGTTCTTC
TRBD1,TRBV7-6,.,TRBJ2-7,CASSQGQGAEQYF,TGTGCCAGCAGCCAGGGACAGGGGGCGGAGCAGTACTTC
TRBD1,TRBV29-1,.,TRBJ2-3,CSVAPNGQGTDTQYF,TGCAGCGTGGCACCTAACGGACAGGGTACAGATACGCAGTATTTT
.,TRBV5-1,.,TRBJ1-1,CASSRQGYNTEAFF,TGCGCCAGCAGCCGCCAGGGGTACAACACTGAAGCTTTCTTT
TRBD1,TRBV29-1,.,TRBJ2-6,CSVTGTSGANVLTF,TGCAGCGTGACAGGGACCTCTGGGGCCAACGTCCTGACTTTC
TRBD1,TRBV9,.,TRBJ1-2,CASSGPDIEDRGPYGYTF,TGTGCCAGCAGCGGCCCTGACATTGAGGACAGGGGGCCCTATGGCTACACCTTC
.,TRBV5-1,.,TRBJ2-2,CASSFGSTGELFF,TGCGCCAGCAGCTTCGGGAGTACCGGGGAGCTGTTTTTT
.,TRBV7-8,.,TRBJ1-1,CASSLGERGLGTEAFF,TGTGCCAGCAGCTTAGGGGAGCGGGGGTTGGGCACTGAAGCTTTCTTT
TRBD2,TRBV7-8,.,TRBJ2-1,CASSPTSGRASSSEQFF,TGTGCCAGCAGCCCGACTAGCGGGAGGGCCTCGTCTTCTGAGCAGTTCTTC
.,TRBV5-5,few,TRBJ1-2,CASSLGQDYSYGYTF,TGTGCCAGCAGCTTGGGACAGGATTATTCTTATGGCTACACCTTC
TRBD2,TRBV6-5,.,TRBJ2-7,CASSPAGGGSYEQYF,TGTGCCAGCAGTCCAGCGGGAGGGGGCTCCTACGAGCAGTACTTC
TRBD2,TRBV10-3,.,TRBJ2-7,CATETSGSPYEQYF,TGTGCCACCGAGACTAGCGGGAGCCCCTACGAGCAGTACTTC
TRBD1,TRBV5-4,once,TRBJ2-5,CASSAGTGGAETQYF,TGTGCCAGCAGCGCCGGGACAGGGGGCGCAGAGACCCAGTACTTC
TRBD1,TRBV7-6,.,TRBJ2-5,CASSPTGGRGKETQYF,TGTGCCAGCAGCCCAACAGGGGGCAGGGGGAAAGAGACCCAGTACTTC
.,TRBV13,.,TRBJ1-1,CASSWTETEAFF,TGTGCCAGCAGCTGGACAGAAACTGAAGCTTTCTTT
.,TRBV5-8,.,TRBJ1-4,CASSLLGGTEKLFF,TGTGCCAGCAGCTTGCTGGGCGGGACTGAAAAACTGTTTTTT
TRBD2,TRBV18,.,TRBJ2-3,CASSPGGARMEGQYF,TGTGCCAGCTCACCCGGGGGGGCACGAATGGAGGGGCAGTATTTT
.,TRBV28,.,TRBJ1-5,CASSVGQQFQPQHF,TGTGCCAGCAGTGTAGGACAGCAATTTCAGCCCCAGCATTTT
.,TRBV18,.,TRBJ2-1,CASSPPGFSEQFF,TGTGCCAGCTCACCACCCGGTTTCTCTGAGCAGTTCTTC
.,TRBV10-1,.,TRBJ2-2,CASIGSGTTNTGELFF,TGCGCCAGCATCGGATCCGGGACAACGAACACCGGGGAGCTGTTTTTT
TRBD2,TRBV15,few,TRBJ2-1,CATLRGGSYNEQFF,TGTGCCACTCTCCGCGGGGGCTCCTACAATGAGCAGTTCTTC
TRBD2,TRBV10-3,once,TRBJ2-5,CAISRGGLLYQETQYF,TGTGCCATCAGTCGGGGGGGACTGCTGTACCAAGAGACCCAGTACTTC
.,TRBV19,.,TRBJ2-3,CASSKHGTDTQYF,TGTGCCAGTAGTAAACACGGCACAGATACGCAGTATTTT
.,TRBV3-1/TRBV3-2,few,TRBJ1-2,CASSQDVVGRGYGYTF,TGTGCCAGCAGCCAAGATGTGGTGGGGAGAGGCTATGGCTACACCTTC
.,TRBV28,.,TRBJ2-7,CASSLSRGEQYF,TGTGCCAGCAGTTTATCTAGAGGGGAGCAGTACTTC
.,TRBV3-1/TRBV3-2,.,TRBJ2-5,CASSLRRTGETQYF,TGTGCCAGCAGCCTACGGCGGACTGGAGAGACCCAGTACTTC
.,TRBV29-1,.,TRBJ1-2,CSVPGQSQYGYTF,TGCAGCGTTCCCGGACAGAGTCAATATGGCTACACCTTC
TRBD1,TRBV6-1,.,TRBJ1-5,CASSARLRQGVNQPQHF,TGTGCCAGCAGTGCCCGACTCCGACAGGGGGTAAATCAGCCCCAGCATTTT
TRBD1,TRBV27,.,TRBJ1-1,CASSPGQGRPTEAFF,TGTGCCAGCAGTCCGGGACAGGGGCGTCCCACTGAAGCTTTCTTT
TRBD1,TRBV6-5,.,TRBJ1-2,CASSRQGAEGYTF,TGTGCCAGCAGTCGGCAGGGGGCGGAGGGCTACACCTTC
.,TRBV18,.,TRBJ2-7,CASSPLVPRSSYEQYF,TGTGCCAGCTCACCCCTGGTCCCGAGAAGCTCCTACGAGCAGTACTTC
.,TRBV5-1,.,TRBJ1-1,CASSLGENTEAFF,TGCGCCAGCAGCTTAGGGGAGAACACTGAAGCTTTCTTT
TRBD1,TRBV7-9,.,TRBJ2-5,CASSTTGGGLTETQYF,TGTGCCAGCAGTACGACAGGGGGTGGGTTAACTGAGACCCAGTACTTC
.,TRBV5-4,.,TRBJ2-2,CASSLAPNTGELFF,TGTGCCAGCAGCTTGGCTCCTAACACCGGGGAGCTGTTTTTT
.,TRBV28,.,TRBJ1-2,CASSLQGSNYGYTF,TGTGCCAGCAGTTTACAGGGGTCTAACTATGGCTACACCTTC